This T cell receptor (beta chain) is drawn from a study of shared clonotypes between healthy human individuals. Study background: A few men and two women, aged 18 to 49, were donors.

Method: immunoSEQ multiplex PCR; TCRdb's copy keeps in-frame clones and lacks some. The table includes about 2.1 million clones, over 85% detected once. The CDR3 contains 15 residues. CDR1 and CDR2 from the germline V gene are SGDLS and YYNGEE. Trimming at V came to 3 bases and at J to 4 bases, leaving 5 bases not matched to a gene. The naive CD8 fraction comprised CD45RO-negative cells positively selected for CCR7 and excluded terminally differentiated effector memory CD45RA+ cells. The receptor comes from a man younger than 30 in good health. Some clones in this sample may be carry-over from other donors' samples. The V call is TRBV9, the J call TRBJ2-1; 9 positions agree with TRBD2. Sequenced sample: naive CD8+ T cells from PBMCs. CDR3 loop: CASSDHSGGYNEQFF. CDR3 nucleotide sequence: TGTGCCAGCAGCGATCATAGCGGGGGTTACAATGAGCAGTTCTTC. Supplemented by reference TRBV9 and TRBJ2-1, the full variable domain reads DSGVTQTPKHLITATGQRVTLRCSPRSGDLSVYWYQQSLDQGLQFLIQYYNGEERAKGNILERFSAQQFPDLHSELNLSSLELGDSALYFCASSDHSGGYNEQFFGPGTRLTVL.